These 9 T cell receptor beta chains were sequenced from one sample in a study of beta chain features in type 1 diabetes (dated by TCRdb to the late 2010s). Library generation was performed with the immunoSEQ multiplex PCR assay. The entire isolated RNA was reverse transcribed using the High Capacity cDNA Reverse Transcription Kit, and thus expressed TCRB transcripts were sequenced. Entries here come from immuneACCESS through TCRdb and include only in-frame sequences with V and J called. Some clones fail to appear in such tables; in the studies checked, an unresolved V gene covers under half of the shortfall, and the cause of the remainder is unknown. The sample contains hundreds of thousands of clones, approximately 14% of them found a single time. Around 0.03% of the sample is held by the ten biggest clonotypes. Material: naive CD4+ T cells from blood. Per the publication, the cell subset or site label means: true naive CD4+ T cells. The receptor set was obtained from a woman aged 35 to 49 in good health.

This chain connects TRBV19 to TRBJ2-6; 7 bases align to TRBD1. The CDR3 is 17 residues long. The J segment lost 2 bases and the V segment lost 6 bases, leaving 10 bases of the junction unmatched. Germline values: CDR1 LNHDA, CDR2 SQIVND (reference sequence). CDR3 in DNA: TGTGCCAGTAGCCCGACAGGGCTCGGGACTGGGGCCAACGTCCTGACTTTC. This translates into CASSPTGLGTGANVLTF.

This clone was counted between two and nine times. The rearrangement uses TRBV27 and TRBJ2-7; tentative D call: TRBD1 (6 bases). This CDR3 has 15 amino acids. The V gene's germline CDR1 is MNHEY and CDR2 SMNVEV (reference sequence). The germline V and J ends were trimmed by 5 bases and 1 base, with 15 bases remaining between them. In nucleotides, the CDR3 is TGTGCCAGCAGTCCCACAGGGTTGGCATCCTACGAGCAGTACTTC. Its protein product is CASSPTGLASYEQYF.

As regards this clone: The junction shows a germline mismatch at one end, possibly a read error. CDR3 residues: CSARGQAF. The CDR3 DNA reads as TGCAGTGCTAGGGGCCAGGCCTTC. The rearrangement links TRBV20-1 to TRBJ1-2; no definite D call. The length of the CDR3 is 8 residues. Germline V lookup: CDR1 DFQATT, CDR2 SNEGSKA (reference sequence).

This chain connects TRBV27 to TRBJ1-1; D remains unclear. With 2 bases removed from V and 4 bases from J, the gap between germline ends came to 5 bases. The CDR3 has 12 residues. The germline V gene encodes CDR1 MNHEY and CDR2 SMNVEV (reference sequence). The DNA of the CDR3 is TGTGCCAGCAGTTTAACCGGCACTGAAGCTTTCTTT. Protein product: CASSLTGTEAFF.

In DNA, the CDR3 is TGCGCCAGCAGCCCAGGGGACAGGGGAGGCGAGCAGTACTTC. It specifies CASSPGDRGGEQYF. V and J are TRBV5-1 and TRBJ2-7; 10 bases line up with TRBD1. V was pared by 4 bases and J by 6 bases, with 7 bases of the junction left unmatched. Germline values: CDR1 SGHRS, CDR2 YFSETQ. The CDR3 extends over 14 amino acids.

This clone was observed a handful of times. The rearrangement uses TRBV7-8 and TRBJ1-3; the D gene is possibly TRBD1 (6 bases). V was clipped by 5 bases and J by 6 bases, with 20 bases between them. Germline V gives CDR1 SGHVS, CDR2 FQNEAQ. This CDR3 has 16 residues. The CDR3 DNA follows: TGTGCCAGCAGCACAGGCCCAGGGGAGCGCCAAAACACCATATATTTT. Translating gives CASSTGPGERQNTIYF.

The chain links TRBV5-1 to TRBJ2-5; 8 bases map to TRBD1. V was pared by 3 bases and J by 7 bases, with 11 bases of the junction left unmatched. CDR3 length equals 15 residues. Looked up from germline, CDR1 is SGHRS and CDR2 is YFSETQ. DNA of the CDR3: TGCGCCAGCAGCTCGGGACAGGCCGACTCGGGGACCCAGTACTTC. It encodes CASSSGQADSGTQYF.

V and J are TRBV5-1 and TRBJ2-2; 7 bases match TRBD1. V lost 4 bases and J lost 2; bases outside the gene matches: 5. Germline V gives CDR1 SGHRS, CDR2 YFSETQ. CDR3 length equals 15 residues. The CDR3 spells CASSGQGVNTGELFF. CDR3 nucleotides: TGCGCCAGCAGCGGGCAGGGGGTAAACACCGGGGAGCTGTTTTTT.

This clone has only a few counts. The chain combines TRBV7-2 with TRBJ2-1; 7 bases match TRBD1. V lost 4 bases to trimming and J lost 4 bases; unmatched junction nucleotides: 4. This CDR3 is built from 14 residues. The V gene's germline CDR1 is SGHTA and CDR2 FQGNSA. Here the CDR3 DNA reads TGTGCCAGCAGCTCCGGGACAGAGTACAATGAGCAGTTCTTC. It codes for CASSSGTEYNEQFF. Full variable domain (outside the CDR3, taken from reference TRBV7-2 and TRBJ2-1): GAGVSQSPSNKVTEKGKDVELRCDPISGHTALYWYRQSLGQGLEFLIYFQGNSAPDKSGLPSDRFSAERTGGSVSTLTIQRTQQEDSAVYLCASSSGTEYNEQFFGPGTRLTVL.